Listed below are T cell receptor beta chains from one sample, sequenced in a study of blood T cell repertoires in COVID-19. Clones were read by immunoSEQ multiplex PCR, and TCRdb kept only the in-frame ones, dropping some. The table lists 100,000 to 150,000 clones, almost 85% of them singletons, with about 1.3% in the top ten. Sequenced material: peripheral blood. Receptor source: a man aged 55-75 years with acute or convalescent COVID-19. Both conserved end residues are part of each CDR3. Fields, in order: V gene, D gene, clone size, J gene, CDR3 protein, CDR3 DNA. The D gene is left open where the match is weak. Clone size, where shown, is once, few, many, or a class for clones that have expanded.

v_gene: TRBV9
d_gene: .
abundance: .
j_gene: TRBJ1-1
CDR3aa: CASSVRENTEAFF
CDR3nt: TGTGCCAGCAGCGTAAGAGAGAACACTGAAGCTTTCTTT

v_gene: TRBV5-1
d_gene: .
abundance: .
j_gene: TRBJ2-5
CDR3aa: CASSLAFTGIETQYF
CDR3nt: TGCGCCAGCAGCTTGGCCTTTACAGGGATAGAGACCCAGTACTTC

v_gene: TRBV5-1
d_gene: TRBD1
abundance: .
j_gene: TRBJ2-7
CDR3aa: CASSLGGTGDYEQYF
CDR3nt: TGCGCCAGCAGCTTGGGTGGGACAGGGGACTACGAGCAGTACTTC

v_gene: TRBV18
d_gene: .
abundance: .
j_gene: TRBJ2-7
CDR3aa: CASSKGIDEQYF
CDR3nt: TGTGCCAGCTCAAAGGGGATCGACGAGCAGTACTTC

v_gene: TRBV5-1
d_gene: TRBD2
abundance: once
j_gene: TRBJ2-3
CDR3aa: CASSLVRGARTDTQYF
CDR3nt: TGCGCCAGCAGCTTGGTGCGGGGGGCCCGCACAGATACGCAGTATTTT

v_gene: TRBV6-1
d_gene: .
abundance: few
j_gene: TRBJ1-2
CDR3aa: CASSEEDSRETF
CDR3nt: TGTGCCAGCAGTGAAGAGGACTCGCGAGAAACCTTC

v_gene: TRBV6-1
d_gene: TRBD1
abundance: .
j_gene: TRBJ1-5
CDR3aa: CASSEAETGFQPQHF
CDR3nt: TGTGCCAGCAGTGAAGCGGAGACAGGGTTTCAGCCCCAGCATTTT

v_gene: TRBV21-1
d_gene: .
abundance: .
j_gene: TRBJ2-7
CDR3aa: CASSKVGTGGLAGSYEQYF
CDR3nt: TGTGCCAGCAGCAAAGTTGGGACAGGGGGACTAGCGGGGTCCTACGAGCAGTACTTC

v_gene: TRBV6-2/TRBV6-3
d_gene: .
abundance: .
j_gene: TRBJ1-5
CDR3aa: CASSYSSSVGNQPQHF
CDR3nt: TGTGCCAGCAGTTACTCGAGTAGTGTTGGCAATCAGCCCCAGCATTTT

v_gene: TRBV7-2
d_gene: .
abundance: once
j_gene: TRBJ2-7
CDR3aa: CASSLVRGYEQYF
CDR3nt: TGTGCCAGCAGCTTAGTGAGAGGGTACGAGCAGTACTTC

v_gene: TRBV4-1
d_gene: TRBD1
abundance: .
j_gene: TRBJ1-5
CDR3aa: CASSQGPTGPHQPQHF
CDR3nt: TGCGCCAGCAGCCAAGGCCCGACAGGGCCGCATCAGCCCCAGCATTTT

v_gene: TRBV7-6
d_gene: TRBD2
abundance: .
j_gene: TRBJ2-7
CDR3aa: CASSLAVSSGGSHEQYF
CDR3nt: TGTGCCAGCAGCTTAGCTGTCAGTTCTGGCGGGAGCCACGAGCAGTACTTC

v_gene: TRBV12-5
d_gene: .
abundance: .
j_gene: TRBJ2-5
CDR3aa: CASGLARDTKETQYF
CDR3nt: TGTGCTAGTGGTTTGGCCCGGGACACAAAAGAGACCCAGTACTTC